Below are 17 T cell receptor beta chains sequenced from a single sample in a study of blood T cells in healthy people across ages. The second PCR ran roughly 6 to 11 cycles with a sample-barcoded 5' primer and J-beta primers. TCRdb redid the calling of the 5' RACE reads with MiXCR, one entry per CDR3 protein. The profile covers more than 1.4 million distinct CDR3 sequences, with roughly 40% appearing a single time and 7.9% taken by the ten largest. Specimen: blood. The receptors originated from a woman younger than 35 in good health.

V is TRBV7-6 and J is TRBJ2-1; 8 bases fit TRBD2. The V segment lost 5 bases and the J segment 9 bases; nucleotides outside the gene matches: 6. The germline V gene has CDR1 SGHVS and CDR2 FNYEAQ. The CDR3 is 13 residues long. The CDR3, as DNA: TGTGCCAGCAGCCCCCGGACTAGCTCTGAGCAGTTCTTC. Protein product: CASSPRTSSEQFF.

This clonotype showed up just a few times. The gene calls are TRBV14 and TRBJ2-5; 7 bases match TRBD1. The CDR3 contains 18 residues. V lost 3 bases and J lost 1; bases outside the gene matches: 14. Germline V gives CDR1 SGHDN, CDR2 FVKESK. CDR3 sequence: CASSQHKSQGIGQETQYF. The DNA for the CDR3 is TGTGCCAGCAGCCAGCACAAGTCACAGGGGATAGGCCAAGAGACCCAGTACTTC.

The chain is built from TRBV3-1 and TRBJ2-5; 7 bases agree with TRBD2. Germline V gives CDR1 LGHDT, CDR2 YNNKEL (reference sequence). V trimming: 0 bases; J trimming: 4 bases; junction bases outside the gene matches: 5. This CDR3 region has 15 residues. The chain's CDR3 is CASSQDLRGRETQYF. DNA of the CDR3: TGTGCCAGCAGCCAAGATCTGCGGGGGAGAGAGACCCAGTACTTC.

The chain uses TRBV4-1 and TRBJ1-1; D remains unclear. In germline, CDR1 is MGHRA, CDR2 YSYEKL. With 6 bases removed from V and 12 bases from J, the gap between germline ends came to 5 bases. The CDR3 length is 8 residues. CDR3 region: CASSLSFF. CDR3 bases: TGCGCCAGCAGTTTGTCTTTCTTT.

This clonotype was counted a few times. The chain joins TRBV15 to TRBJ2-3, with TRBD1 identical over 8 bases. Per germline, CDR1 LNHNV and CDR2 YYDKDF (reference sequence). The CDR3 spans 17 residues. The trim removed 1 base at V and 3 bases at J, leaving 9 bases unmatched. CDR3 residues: CATSRGTPGGPTDTQYF. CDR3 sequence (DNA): TGTGCCACCAGCAGAGGGACCCCAGGGGGCCCAACAGATACGCAGTATTTT.

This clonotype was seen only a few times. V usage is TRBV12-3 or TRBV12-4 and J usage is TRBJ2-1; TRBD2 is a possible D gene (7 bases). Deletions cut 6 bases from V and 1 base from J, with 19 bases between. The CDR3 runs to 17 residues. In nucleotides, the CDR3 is TGTGCCAGCAGCCTGAGACTAGCCCAGGGGTCCTACAATGAGCAGTTCTTC. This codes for CASSLRLAQGSYNEQFF.

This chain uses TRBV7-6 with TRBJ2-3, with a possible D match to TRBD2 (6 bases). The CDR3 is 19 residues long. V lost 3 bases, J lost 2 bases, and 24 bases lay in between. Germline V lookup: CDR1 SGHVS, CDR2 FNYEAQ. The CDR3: CASSFFTGLTLTITDTQYF. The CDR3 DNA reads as TGTGCCAGCAGCTTTTTCACAGGACTAACCCTTACTATCACAGATACGCAGTATTTT.

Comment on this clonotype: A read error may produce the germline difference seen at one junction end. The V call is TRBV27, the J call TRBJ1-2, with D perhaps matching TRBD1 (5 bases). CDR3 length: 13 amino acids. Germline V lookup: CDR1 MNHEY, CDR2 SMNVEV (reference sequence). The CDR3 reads CTSSVGGLDGYTF. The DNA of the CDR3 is TGTACCAGCAGCGTGGGGGGTCTCGATGGCTACACCTTC.

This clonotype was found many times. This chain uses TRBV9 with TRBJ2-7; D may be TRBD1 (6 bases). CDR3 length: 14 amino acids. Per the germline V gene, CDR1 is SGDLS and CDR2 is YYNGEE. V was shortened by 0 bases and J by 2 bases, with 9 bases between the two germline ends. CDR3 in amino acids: CASSVAQGAYEQYF. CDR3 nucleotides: TGTGCCAGCAGCGTAGCACAGGGAGCCTACGAGCAGTACTTC.

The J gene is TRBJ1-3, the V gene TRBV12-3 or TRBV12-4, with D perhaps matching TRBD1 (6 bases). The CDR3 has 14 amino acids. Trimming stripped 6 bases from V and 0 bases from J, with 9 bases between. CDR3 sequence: CASRGAASGNTIYF. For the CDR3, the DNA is TGTGCCAGCAGGGGGGCCGCCTCTGGAAACACCATATATTTT.

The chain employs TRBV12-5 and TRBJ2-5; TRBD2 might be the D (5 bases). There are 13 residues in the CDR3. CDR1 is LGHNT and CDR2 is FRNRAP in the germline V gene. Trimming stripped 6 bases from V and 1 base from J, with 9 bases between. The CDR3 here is CASGDWSQETQYF. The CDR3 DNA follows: TGTGCTAGTGGGGACTGGAGCCAAGAGACCCAGTACTTC.

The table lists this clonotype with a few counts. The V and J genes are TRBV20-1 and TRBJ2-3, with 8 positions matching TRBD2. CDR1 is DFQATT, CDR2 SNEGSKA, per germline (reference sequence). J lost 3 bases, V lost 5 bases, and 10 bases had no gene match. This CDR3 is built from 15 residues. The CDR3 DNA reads TGCAGTGCTCCAATAGGCGGGAGGATGACAGATACGCAGTATTTT. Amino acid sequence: CSAPIGGRMTDTQYF.

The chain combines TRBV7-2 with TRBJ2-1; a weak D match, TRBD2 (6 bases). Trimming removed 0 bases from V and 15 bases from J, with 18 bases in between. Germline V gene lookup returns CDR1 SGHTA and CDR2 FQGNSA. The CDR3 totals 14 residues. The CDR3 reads CASSLARDSRSSFF. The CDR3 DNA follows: TGTGCCAGCAGCTTAGCGCGGGACTCACGCTCGTCGTTCTTC.

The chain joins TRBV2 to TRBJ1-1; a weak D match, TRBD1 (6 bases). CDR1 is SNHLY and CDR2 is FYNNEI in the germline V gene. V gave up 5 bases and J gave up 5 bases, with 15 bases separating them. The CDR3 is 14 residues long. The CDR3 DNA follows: TGTGCCAGCAGTTCTACAGGGATGCGGACTGAAGCTTTCTTT. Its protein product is CASSSTGMRTEAFF.

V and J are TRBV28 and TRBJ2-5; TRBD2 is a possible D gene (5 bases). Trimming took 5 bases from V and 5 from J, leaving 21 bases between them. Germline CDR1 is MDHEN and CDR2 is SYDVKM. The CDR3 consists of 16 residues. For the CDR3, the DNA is TGTGCCAGCAGTGGATGGCGGCGGGTGGGAGAGGAGACCCAGTACTTC. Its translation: CASSGWRRVGEETQYF.

CDR3 coding DNA: TGTGCCAGCAGTGCCGATTTGGGGTCCTACAATGAGCAGTACTTC. This translates into CASSADLGSYNEQYF. The chain employs TRBV2 and TRBJ2-1; no reliable D call. The J call may not be correct, given that the DNA end is closer to TRBJ2-7. Germline assignment: CDR1 SNHLY and CDR2 FYNNEI. This CDR3 spans 15 amino acids.

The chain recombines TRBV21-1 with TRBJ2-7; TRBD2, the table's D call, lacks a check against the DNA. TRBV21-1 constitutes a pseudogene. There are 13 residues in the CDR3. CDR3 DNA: TGTGCCAACCTTCTAGCGGGTGTCGATGAGCAGTACTTC. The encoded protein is CANLLAGVDEQYF.